This TCR beta chain was obtained from a study of shared clonotypes between healthy human individuals. Study-level results: Investigators collected only blood, and repertoires in tissues likely differ.

Per the germline V gene, CDR1 is SGDLS and CDR2 is YYNGEE. The CDR3 covers 14 residues. V was clipped by 3 bases and J by 6 bases; unmatched bases: 5. As regards this clone: Antigen specificity is unknown.

The assay was immunoSEQ multiplex PCR, and TCRdb's table has in-frame clones only and misses some. Here the sample spans 110,000 or so clones, around 73% being singletons. The chain employs TRBV9 and TRBJ2-2, with 7 bases lining up with TRBD2. Sequencing input: memory CD8+ T cells sorted from blood. Subset noted: CD45RO+ cells pooled with CCR7-negative TemRA cells. The sequence was collected from a woman aged 25 to 39 in good health. The CDR3 here is CASSGGEGSGELFF. The CDR3 DNA follows: TGTGCCAGCAGCGGCGGGGAGGGGTCCGGGGAGCTGTTTTTT.